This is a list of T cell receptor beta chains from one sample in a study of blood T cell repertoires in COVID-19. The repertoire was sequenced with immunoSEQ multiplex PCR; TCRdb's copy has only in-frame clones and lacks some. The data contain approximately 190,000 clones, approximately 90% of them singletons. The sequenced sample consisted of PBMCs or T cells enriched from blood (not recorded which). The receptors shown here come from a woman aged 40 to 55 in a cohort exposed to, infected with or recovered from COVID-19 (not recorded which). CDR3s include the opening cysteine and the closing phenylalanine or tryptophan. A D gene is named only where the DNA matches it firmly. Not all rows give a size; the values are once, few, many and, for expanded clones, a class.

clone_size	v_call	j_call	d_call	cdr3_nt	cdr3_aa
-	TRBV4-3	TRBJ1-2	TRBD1	TGCGCCAGCAGCCACCGGACAGGGCAGGCATACTATGGCTACACCTTC	CASSHRTGQAYYGYTF
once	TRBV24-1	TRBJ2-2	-	TGTGCCACCAGTGATTCGGGGGACGGGGAGCTGTTTTTT	CATSDSGDGELFF
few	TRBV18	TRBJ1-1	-	TGTGCCAGCTCACCGCTACAGGGCGCGAACACTGAAGCTTTCTTT	CASSPLQGANTEAFF
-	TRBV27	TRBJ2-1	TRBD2	TGTGCCAGCAGTTTCCTACTAGCGGGAATCTATGAGCAGTTCTTC	CASSFLLAGIYEQFF
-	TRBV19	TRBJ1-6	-	TGTGCCAGTAGTAGCTACAGGGAAGTAGCTTCACCCCTCCACTTT	CASSSYREVASPLHF
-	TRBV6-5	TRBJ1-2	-	TGTGCCAGCAGTTACCGTGACAGGCTCCCTGATGGCTACACCTTC	CASSYRDRLPDGYTF
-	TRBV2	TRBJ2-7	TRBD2	TGTGCCAGCAGTGAAGTGCCCGGGGGGGGCAGCGAGCAGTACTTC	CASSEVPGGGSEQYF
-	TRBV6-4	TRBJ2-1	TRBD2	TGTGCCAGCAGTCCGGGGGGTTCTTCCAATGAGCAGTTCTTC	CASSPGGSSNEQFF
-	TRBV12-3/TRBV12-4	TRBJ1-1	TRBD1	TGTGCCAGCAGTTTAGGGACAGGAGACGAAGCTTTCTTT	CASSLGTGDEAFF
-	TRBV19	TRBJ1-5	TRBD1	TGTGCCAGTAGTACCGCAAGGGGGACAGGGGGCGGTCAGCCCCAGCATTTT	CASSTARGTGGGQPQHF
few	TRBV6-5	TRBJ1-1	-	TGTGCCAGCAGTTATTTGGGGCTTGCCACTGAAGCTTTCTTT	CASSYLGLATEAFF
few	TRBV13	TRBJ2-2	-	TGTGCCAGCAGCGTAGGGGGGGCGACCGGGGAGCTGTTTTTT	CASSVGGATGELFF
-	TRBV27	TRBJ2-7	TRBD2	TGTGCCAGCAGTTTGTATCCGGGAGGGTCCTACGAGCAGTACTTC	CASSLYPGGSYEQYF
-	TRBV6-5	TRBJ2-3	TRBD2	TGTGCCAGCAGAGCCCTAGCGGGAGGACCAGATACGCAGTATTTT	CASRALAGGPDTQYF
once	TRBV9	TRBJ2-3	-	TGTGCCAGCAGCATCCAGGGGCGGAGCACAGATACGCAGTATTTT	CASSIQGRSTDTQYF
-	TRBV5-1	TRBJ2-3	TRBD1	TGCGCCAGCAGCGAGGGACAGGGTGGAGATACGCAGTATTTT	CASSEGQGGDTQYF
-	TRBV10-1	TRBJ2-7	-	TGCGCCAGCAGTGCCATTTGGAAAAGCGGCTCTTCCTACGAGCAGTACTTC	CASSAIWKSGSSYEQYF
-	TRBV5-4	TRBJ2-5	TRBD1	TGTGCCAGCAGCTATAGGACAGGGAGGTCCCAAGAGACCCAGTACTTC	CASSYRTGRSQETQYF